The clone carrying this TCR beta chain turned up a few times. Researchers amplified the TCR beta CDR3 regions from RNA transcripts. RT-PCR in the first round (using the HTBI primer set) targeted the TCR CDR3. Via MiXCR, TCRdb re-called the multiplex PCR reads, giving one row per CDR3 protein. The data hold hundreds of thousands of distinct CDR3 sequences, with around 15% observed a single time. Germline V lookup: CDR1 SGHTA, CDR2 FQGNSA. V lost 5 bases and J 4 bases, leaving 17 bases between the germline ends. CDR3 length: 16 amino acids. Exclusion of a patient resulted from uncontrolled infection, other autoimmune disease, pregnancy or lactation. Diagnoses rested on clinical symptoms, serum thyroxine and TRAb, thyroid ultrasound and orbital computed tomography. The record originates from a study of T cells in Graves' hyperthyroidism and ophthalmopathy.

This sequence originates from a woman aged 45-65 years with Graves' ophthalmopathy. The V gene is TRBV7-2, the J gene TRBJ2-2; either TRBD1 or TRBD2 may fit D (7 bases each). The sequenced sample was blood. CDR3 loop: CASSPRSRGGTGELFF. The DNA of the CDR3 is TGTGCCAGCAGCCCACGATCCAGGGGGGGCACCGGGGAGCTGTTTTTT.